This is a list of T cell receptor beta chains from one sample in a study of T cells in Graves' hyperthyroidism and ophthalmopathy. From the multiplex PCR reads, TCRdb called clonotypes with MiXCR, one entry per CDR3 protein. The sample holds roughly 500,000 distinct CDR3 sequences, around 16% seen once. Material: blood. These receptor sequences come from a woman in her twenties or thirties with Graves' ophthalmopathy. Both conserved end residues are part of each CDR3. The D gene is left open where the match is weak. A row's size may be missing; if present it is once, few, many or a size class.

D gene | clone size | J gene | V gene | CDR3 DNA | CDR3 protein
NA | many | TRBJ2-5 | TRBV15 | TGTGCCACCAGCAGAGACAGGGCGGGGGAGACCCAGTACTTC | CATSRDRAGETQYF
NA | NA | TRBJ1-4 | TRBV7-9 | TGTGCCAGCAGCTTCAGCCTACAGGGTGATGAAAAACTGTTTTTT | CASSFSLQGDEKLFF
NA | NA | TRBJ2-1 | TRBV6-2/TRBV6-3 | TGTGCCAGCAGTTCCGGGACTTATCGTGAGCAGTTCTTC | CASSSGTYREQFF
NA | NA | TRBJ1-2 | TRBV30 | TGTGCCTGGAGTGTAAGTGGCCGCGAGGGCTACACCTTC | CAWSVSGREGYTF
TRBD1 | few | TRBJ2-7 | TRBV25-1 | TGTGCCAGCAGGGAATGGACAGGGGCCGAGCAGTACTTC | CASREWTGAEQYF
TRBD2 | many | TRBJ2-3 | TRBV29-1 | TGCAGCCTAAGCGGGAGGGCCGTAGATACGCAGTATTTT | CSLSGRAVDTQYF
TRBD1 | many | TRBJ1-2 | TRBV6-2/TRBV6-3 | TGTGCCAGCAGTGGGACAGGGAAACGGTATGGCTACACCTTC | CASSGTGKRYGYTF
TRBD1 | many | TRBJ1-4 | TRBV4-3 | TGCGCCAGCAGCCCGGACAGGGATGAAAAACTGTTTTTT | CASSPDRDEKLFF
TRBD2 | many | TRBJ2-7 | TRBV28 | TGTGCCAGCAGTCCCGGGGGGACTAGACATGGCGAGCAGTACTTC | CASSPGGTRHGEQYF
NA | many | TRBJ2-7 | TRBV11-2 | TGTGCCAGCAGCTCCCGGGACGGCTACGAGCAGTACTTC | CASSSRDGYEQYF
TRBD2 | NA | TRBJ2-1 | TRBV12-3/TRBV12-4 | TGTGCCAGCAGTGGGACTAGCGGGAGTATTGAGCAGTTCTTC | CASSGTSGSIEQFF
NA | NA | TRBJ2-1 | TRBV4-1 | TGCGCCAGCAGCCCGACTCTATCGGGATTACGGAATGAGCAGTTCTTC | CASSPTLSGLRNEQFF